Presented here are 21 T cell receptor beta chains from one specimen sequenced in a study of response to subunit inactivated influenza vaccine. TCRdb fed the RT-PCR reads into MiXCR, producing one record per CDR3 protein. The sample shows 550,000 to 800,000 distinct CDR3 sequences, 15% to 19% of them seen only once. The sample was PBMCs from blood, taken 12 days after vaccination. Receptors originate from a man aged 50 or older who received an inactivated influenza vaccine.

This clonotype was seen a handful of times. The chain employs TRBV7-2 and TRBJ2-4; D gene ambiguous. This CDR3 contains 14 residues. Trimming left V 0 bases short and J 8 bases short, with 11 bases between. From germline, CDR1 is SGHTA and CDR2 FQGNSA. The CDR3 bases are TGTGCCAGCAGCTTAGCAAGGAGAAGGGACATTCAGTACTTC. Translated, it gives CASSLARRRDIQYF.

The chain is built from TRBV20-1 and TRBJ2-1; 7 bases line up with TRBD2. Germline CDR1 DFQATT, CDR2 SNEGSKA (reference sequence). There are 15 residues in the CDR3. J was trimmed by 3 bases and V by 4 bases; bases with no gene match: 9. The CDR3 reads CSATGEGQNYNEQFF. The CDR3 DNA is TGCAGTGCTACTGGGGAGGGTCAAAACTACAATGAGCAGTTCTTC.

V usage is TRBV7-2 and J usage is TRBJ2-7; 13 nucleotides line up with TRBD2. The CDR3 sequence is 16 residues long. Germline V lookup: CDR1 SGHTA, CDR2 FQGNSA. V shed 2 bases, J shed 4 bases, and the junction held 5 bases outside the gene matches. CDR3 nucleotide sequence: TGTGCCAGCAGCTTACAGAGGACTAGCGGGAGTTACGAGCAGTACTTC. Its translation: CASSLQRTSGSYEQYF.

This rearrangement joins TRBV11-1 to TRBJ2-2; no firm D call. The CDR3 is 16 residues long. V lost 1 base, J lost 0 bases, and 9 bases lay in between. CDR1 and CDR2 (germline): SGHAT, FQDESV (reference sequence). CDR3: CASSLEGSANTGELFF. The CDR3 DNA reads TGTGCCAGCAGCTTAGAGGGCAGCGCGAACACCGGGGAGCTGTTTTTT.

In its sample, this clonotype was seen a few times. V and J are TRBV6-2 or TRBV6-3 and TRBJ2-3, with unresolved D. V lost 3 bases to trimming and J lost 2 bases, with 9 bases between them. Germline CDR1 MNHEY, CDR2 SVGEGT. CDR3 length equals 14 residues. The CDR3 is CASSYEAYTDTQYF. The CDR3 DNA reads TGTGCCAGCAGTTATGAGGCCTACACAGATACGCAGTATTTT.

This chain uses TRBV5-6 with TRBJ1-5; D might be TRBD1 (5 bases). The germline V gene has CDR1 SGHDT and CDR2 YYEEEE. The CDR3 runs 14 residues. The V and J ends lost 0 bases and 9 bases respectively, with 13 bases between them. Written as DNA, the CDR3 is TGTGCCAGCAGCTTGGGTGCGGGGGTCGGGCCCCAGCATTTT. Amino acids: CASSLGAGVGPQHF.

This clonotype was seen a handful of times. V usage is TRBV12-3 or TRBV12-4 and J usage is TRBJ1-4; TRBD1 matches at 9 bases. The CDR3 consists of 14 residues. With V trimmed by 0 bases and J by 7 bases, 0 bases remained unmatched. The CDR3 sequence is CASSLADRGEKLFF. The CDR3 coding sequence is TGTGCCAGCAGTTTAGCGGACAGGGGTGAAAAACTGTTTTTT.

The rearrangement links TRBV19 to TRBJ2-1; TRBD2 matches at 9 bases. The CDR3 covers 15 residues. J gave up 4 bases and V 3 bases, and 4 bases lay outside the gene matches. CDR1 is LNHDA and CDR2 is SQIVND in the germline V gene (reference sequence). In DNA form, the CDR3 reads TGTGCCAGTAGTATGATTCTAGCGGGGTACAATGAGCAGTTCTTC. This gives the protein CASSMILAGYNEQFF.

The table lists this clonotype with a few counts. The rearrangement uses TRBV14 and TRBJ2-7, with D perhaps being TRBD1 or TRBD2 (6 bases each). The CDR3 contains 15 residues. Germline V gene data show CDR1 as SGHDN and CDR2 as FVKESK. Trimming cost V 1 base and J 3 bases, with 13 bases left between them. The CDR3 protein is CASSQGLGGSYEQYF. CDR3 nucleotides: TGTGCCAGCAGCCAAGGGTTAGGGGGGAGCTACGAGCAGTACTTC.

This chain joins TRBV7-2 and TRBJ1-4; 8 bases align to TRBD1. The CDR3 totals 16 residues. Germline trimming cut 1 base from V and 8 bases from J; bases unmatched to any gene: 9. Germline assignment: CDR1 SGHTA and CDR2 FQGNSA. CDR3 residues: CASSLVSGGPGEKLFF. CDR3 in DNA: TGTGCCAGCAGCTTAGTCTCAGGGGGCCCAGGCGAAAAACTGTTTTTT. The entire variable domain, with the rest obtained from reference TRBV7-2 and TRBJ1-4, is as follows: GAGVSQSPSNKVTEKGKDVELRCDPISGHTALYWYRQSLGQGLEFLIYFQGNSAPDKSGLPSDRFSAERTGGSVSTLTIQRTQQEDSAVYLCASSLVSGGPGEKLFFGSGTQLSVL.

In its sample, this clonotype was seen many times. The chain uses TRBV5-1 and TRBJ2-1, with D perhaps TRBD2 (6 bases). The germline V gene has CDR1 SGHRS and CDR2 YFSETQ. V lost 2 bases and J 4 bases, leaving 10 bases between the germline ends. The CDR3 spans 14 residues. The CDR3 region is CASSLGGEYNEQFF. CDR3 DNA: TGCGCCAGCAGCTTAGGCGGGGAGTACAATGAGCAGTTCTTC.

The sample holds a few counts of this clonotype. The CDR3 nucleotides read TGTGCCTGGAGTCGGGGGGAGCTCCCCCGACGCACAGATACGCAGTATTTT. Its protein is CAWSRGELPRRTDTQYF. This rearrangement joins TRBV30 to TRBJ2-3, with 7 bases identical to TRBD2. CDR1 is GTSNPN and CDR2 is SVGIG in the germline V gene (reference sequence). The CDR3 has 17 amino acids. Trimming cost V 2 bases and J 1 base; bases outside gene matches: 12.

The chain employs TRBV19 and TRBJ2-6, with a tentative D call TRBD2 (5 bases). CDR3 length: 15 amino acids. Between the trimmed V and J ends, which lost 8 bases and 2 bases, there was a span of 13 bases. CDR1 LNHDA and CDR2 SQIVND come from the germline V gene (reference sequence). CDR3 sequence reads: CASQRGIPGANVLTF. In DNA form, the CDR3 reads TGTGCCAGTCAGCGAGGGATACCTGGGGCCAACGTCCTGACTTTC.

This clonotype was found a few times. The J gene is TRBJ2-1, the V gene TRBV4-2; 9 bases fit TRBD2. Germline CDR1 is LGHNA and CDR2 is YNFKEQ. V dropped 0 bases and J dropped 5; count of bases not matched to a gene: 5. The CDR3 is made up of 16 amino acids. The CDR3 here is CASSQDPAGGNNEQFF. The CDR3 nucleotides are TGTGCCAGCAGCCAAGATCCGGCGGGGGGGAACAATGAGCAGTTCTTC.

The chain is built from TRBV20-1 and TRBJ2-7; 7 bases are shared with TRBD1. This CDR3 has 13 amino acids. Germline V gene lookup returns CDR1 DFQATT and CDR2 SNEGSKA (reference sequence). Losses at the gene ends were 3 bases for V and 6 bases for J; bases not matched to a gene: 8. CDR3 in amino acids: CSASAGGGGEQYF. The CDR3 coding sequence is TGCAGTGCTAGTGCAGGGGGTGGTGGCGAGCAGTACTTC.

The chain uses TRBV5-1 and TRBJ2-7; 11 nucleotides match TRBD1. Germline values: CDR1 SGHRS, CDR2 YFSETQ. V shed 4 bases and J 3 bases; nucleotides not matched to a gene: 3. The CDR3 totals 14 residues. The CDR3 loop reads CASSRGTGGYEQYF. The CDR3 coding sequence is TGCGCCAGCAGCAGAGGGACAGGGGGCTACGAGCAGTACTTC.

The table lists this clonotype with a few counts. V gene TRBV7-2 combines with J gene TRBJ2-1; D call uncertain. Germline values: CDR1 SGHTA, CDR2 FQGNSA. Trimming shortened V by 3 bases and J by 3 bases, and 9 bases separated the two germline ends. The CDR3 is made up of 14 amino acids. This chain's CDR3 is CASSFGDFYNEQFF. In DNA form, the CDR3 reads TGTGCCAGCAGCTTTGGGGATTTCTACAATGAGCAGTTCTTC.

The chain is built from TRBV15 and TRBJ2-2; no clear D gene. The CDR3 is 13 amino acids. CDR1 and CDR2 (germline): LNHNV, YYDKDF (reference sequence). Trimming took off 0 bases at V and 8 bases at J, with 7 bases between the two ends. The CDR3 is CATSRDSLGELFF. As DNA, the CDR3 is TGTGCCACCAGCAGAGATTCCCTAGGGGAGCTGTTTTTT.

This clonotype appeared a few times. V and J are TRBV7-9 and TRBJ1-2, with 9 bases matching TRBD1. The V and J ends lost 2 bases and 8 bases, in that order; junction bases with no gene match: 6. The germline CDR1 and CDR2 sequences are SEHNR and FQNEAQ (reference sequence). The CDR3 length is 14 residues. This CDR3 is CASSLPTGGSGYTF. In DNA, the CDR3 is TGTGCCAGCAGCTTACCGACAGGGGGATCGGGCTACACCTTC.

The chain has TRBV15 and TRBJ2-6; D may be TRBD1 (5 bases). Between the trimmed V and J ends, which lost 8 bases and 0 bases, there was a span of 17 bases. The germline gives CDR1 LNHNV, CDR2 YYDKDF (reference sequence). The CDR3 is 17 residues long. In nucleotides, the CDR3 is TGTGCCACCCAGGGAAACGAATTCATCTCTGGGGCCAACGTCCTGACTTTC. Its translation is CATQGNEFISGANVLTF.

This clonotype has just a few counts. The CDR3 nucleotides are TGCGCCAGCAGCTTGAACGCGCCCAGCCAAGAGACCCAGTACTTC. Translation gives CASSLNAPSQETQYF. The chain couples TRBV5-1 to TRBJ2-5; D ambiguous. CDR1 is SGHRS, CDR2 YFSETQ, per germline. The CDR3 sequence is 15 residues long. V was shortened by 1 base and J by 1 base, with 11 bases between the two germline ends.